This T cell receptor beta chain appears in the sequencing data of a study of T-cell memory formation after mild COVID-19. The study's findings and limits: Contracting clones localized mainly to CM and EM when CD4+ and mainly to EMRA when CD8+. There were some responding clones in pre-infection memory, which suggested that cross-reactive memory had joined.

This CDR3 is built from 13 residues. Germline V CDR1 and CDR2: MNHEY, SVGAGI. V was clipped by 6 bases and J by 8 bases, with 13 bases between them. MiXCR was run by TCRdb on the 5' RACE reads, yielding one entry per CDR3 protein. Of fewer than 700,000 distinct CDR3 sequences in the sample, more than 15% were seen once. On this clonotype: As yet, its antigen is unknown.

V and J are TRBV6-5 and TRBJ1-4; no definite D call. This TCR came from an adult woman who had mild COVID-19 (a few samples of this study predate the infection). Cell type and time point are not known. Sequenced material: PBMCs or a T cell subset sorted from them (not recorded which). CDR3: CASSTLGREKLFF. The CDR3 nucleotides read TGTGCCAGCAGCACCTTAGGACGAGAAAAACTGTTTTTT.